This T cell receptor beta chain is drawn from a study of T-cell memory formation after mild COVID-19. Study findings and constraints: Second-wave clones peaking on day 37 lacked confirmed SARS-CoV-2 specificity.

On this clonotype itself: The antigen is undetermined.

cDNA libraries for TCR alpha and TCR beta, carrying sample barcodes and UMIs, came from 5'RACE with constant-segment primers. Each CDR3 protein gets one entry after TCRdb re-called the 5' RACE reads with MiXCR. The repertoire holds a few hundred thousand distinct CDR3 sequences, with 7.5% to 9.5% as singletons. The sample taken for sequencing was PBMCs or a T cell subset sorted from them (not recorded which). This TCR was sampled from a young man who had mild COVID-19 (a few samples of this study predate the infection). Cell type and time point are not known.

The CDR3 coding sequence is TGCAGTGCCCCGGGACCCAACGTCCTGACTTTC. This translates into CSAPGPNVLTF. The V and J genes are TRBV20-1 and TRBJ2-6; either TRBD1 or TRBD2 may fit D (5 bases each). Germline values: CDR1 DFQATT, CDR2 SNEGSKA (reference sequence). The CDR3 loop spans 11 amino acids. Trimming shortened V by 6 bases and J by 8 bases, and 8 bases separated the two germline ends.